The clone carrying this T cell receptor (beta chain) was picked up many times. What it binds is unknown. The data originate from a study of prognosis after radiotherapy for stage I lung cancer. Template was genomic DNA; TCR beta CDR3 amplified in two multiplex PCR rounds. First-round PCR used primers specific to each TRBV and TRBJ gene. MiXCR was run by TCRdb on the multiplex PCR reads, yielding one entry per CDR3 protein. The sample consists of about 13,000 distinct CDR3 sequences, 40% to 55% of them appearing once. Study-wide points: In patients who developed distant metastases, Shannon entropy measured after stereotactic body radiation therapy was lower, and baseline Shannon entropy was not associated with metastases.

This specimen was PBMCs, taken before or after stereotactic body radiation therapy (not recorded which). This receptor was taken from a donor over 45 with non-small cell lung cancer.

The CDR3 sequence is CAWSVKGADEKLFF. The CDR3 DNA sequence: TGTGCCTGGAGTGTAAAGGGGGCGGATGAAAAACTGTTTTTT. The chain uses TRBV30 and TRBJ1-4, with TRBD1 matching 7 bases. Trimming took 0 bases from V and 6 from J; bases not matched to a gene: 4. Per germline, CDR1 GTSNPN and CDR2 SVGIG (reference sequence). This CDR3 spans 14 amino acids.